This T cell receptor (beta chain) was found in a study of memory CD8 T cells in hepatitis C reinfection. Using immunoSEQ multiplex PCR, the repertoire was profiled, and TCRdb retains in-frame clones only, with some absent. The sample has tens of thousands of clones; approximately 89% are singletons. The CDR3 sequence is 16 residues long. Trimming left V 0 bases short and J 4 bases short, with 12 bases between. Germline V gene data show CDR1 as SGHDN and CDR2 as FVKESK. Time point denoted: pre-reinfection, 55 to 20 weeks before reinfection detection. TCR sequencing was done directly ex vivo on sorted cells, without expansion in vitro.

This receptor was obtained from a man aged 18 to 30 with hepatitis C virus infection. This chain joins TRBV14 and TRBJ1-4, with D hard to call. The sample consisted of naive CD8+ T cells sorted from blood. The CDR3 DNA follows: TGTGCCAGCAGCCAAGATCCGGCAGGCCTTAATGAAAAACTGTTTTTT. It specifies CASSQDPAGLNEKLFF.